This T cell receptor (beta chain) was obtained from a study of shared clonotypes between healthy human individuals. Study at large: Donor ages ranged 18 to 49 years: a couple of women, a few men.

Positively selected for CCR7, the CD45RO-negative cells used as naive CD8 cells excluded terminally differentiated effector memory CD45RA+ cells. The study drew its donors from healthy HIV-negative adults without recent acute infections or vaccinations. TCRdb's copy holds only in-frame clones and misses some; the assay was immunoSEQ multiplex PCR. The repertoire holds roughly 2.1 million clones, with just over 90% as singletons. Concerning this clone itself: What it recognizes is unknown.

General study results and limits: Clonotypes not shared had lower generation probabilities than those common to all four donors.

This clonotype was obtained from a man younger than 30 in good health. Some clones in this sample may be carry-over from other donors' samples. The sequenced material came from naive CD8+ T cells from PBMCs.

The CDR3 nucleotides are TGCGCCAGCAGCCCCCAACAGGGTCTACAAGAGACCCAGTACTTC. This translates into CASSPQQGLQETQYF. This chain joins TRBV5-1 and TRBJ2-5; possible D gene TRBD1, 6 bases. The CDR3 has 15 amino acids. Germline V CDR1 and CDR2: SGHRS, YFSETQ. Trimming left V 4 bases short and J 2 bases short, with 15 bases between. Drawing the rest from reference TRBV5-1 and TRBJ2-5, the complete variable domain is KAGVTQTPRYLIKTRGQQVTLSCSPISGHRSVSWYQQTPGQGLQFLFEYFSETQRNKGNFPGRFSGRQFSNSRSEMNVSTLELGDSALYLCASSPQQGLQETQYFGPGTRLLVL.